This T cell receptor (beta chain) was identified during a study of T cell responses to AZD1222 COVID-19 vaccine (TCRdb year 2021). About the study as a whole: TCR sequencing covered more than 230 trial participants: 200 to 220 given two doses of AZD1222 and approximately 26 given two doses of MenACWY control vaccine. Trial participants were enrolled by age into subgroups of 18-55, 56-69 and 70-plus years, and approximately 150, 30 and 60 TCR-sequenced participants, respectively, were included in these subgroups. General study outcomes and caveats: Because no day 14 peak-response samples were available, the repertoires could be characterized only after the peak T cell response. Participants were mostly white British and included more females than males, and it was suggested by the authors that clonal diversity may have been underestimated. In the small 56-69-year group, the increase in depth fell short of significance, most likely because of low power. Epitopes outside the regions mutated in the B.1.351 and B.1.1.7 variants were reportedly recognized by nearly half of the unique spike-specific TCRs. Only five or six AZD1222 recipients were SARS-CoV-2 seropositive at baseline, limiting conclusions about previously exposed vaccinees. The whole spike protein was spanned by vaccine-associated CD4 TCRs, and dominant responses were seen in regions 160-218 and 743-854. Spike-specific TCR breadth and depth rose significantly after two AZD1222 doses compared with day 0 and with MenACWY recipients.

Germline trimming: 4 bases from V, 3 bases from J; junction bases outside gene matches: 5. The CDR3 has 15 amino acids, counting the end cysteine and phenylalanine. Only CDR3 DNA is held: 45 bases, read in frame from base 1. CDR1 and CDR2 (SEHNR, FQNEAQ) derive from the germline V gene (reference sequence). The CDR3 regions of human TCRbeta chains were analyzed by immunosequencing. The authors' analysis ran thus. TCRs in the repertoires were matched against a reference library of SARS-CoV-2-specific TCRs that had been generated with the MIRA antigen-specificity platform. Breadth was defined as the fraction of unique TCRs that were SARS-CoV-2-associated, and depth was defined as the fraction of total T cells that were SARS-CoV-2-associated. Using the MIRA data, each spike-specific TCR was mapped to the spike region that the TCR reacts to and placed in a CD4 or CD8 class. Log10-transformed breadth and depth values were compared by one-way ANOVA with Sidak's multiple comparisons tests. TCRdb took over this immuneACCESS table, retaining in-frame rearrangements with V and J assigned. Such tables are incomplete; in checked studies, under half of the missing clones stem from an unresolved V gene, and the remainder is unexplained. V, J and clone size are those of that table, while D and trimming were read from the DNA. For this sample the table gives about 120,000 clones, of which 75% to 90% were detected only once. The top ten clones comprise more than 3% of the sample.

Details on this clone: No cognate antigen has been identified for it. Base-call qualities are not available, and no considerably larger clone is one nucleotide away.

The label giving this sample's time point can be read as: baseline before first vaccination. Explained via the paper, the treatment or condition label denotes: meningococcal conjugate vaccine given as trial control. Vaccinee samples came from UK trials COV001 and COV002, including a single-blind randomized controlled phase 2/3 trial of AZD1222 (ChAdOx1 nCoV-19) in healthy adults. For TCRbeta chain sequencing, PBMC samples from trial participants were taken at day 0 and at day 28 after the second dose. The TCR comes from an adult in good health. This sequence uses TRBV7-9 and TRBJ2-3; TRBD1 aligns with 9 central bases. The sequencing used peripheral blood, collected on day 0 of MenACWY control vaccination. The CDR3 has the sequence CASSSWTGETDTQYF. The sequenced DNA is TGTGCCAGCAGCTCTTGGACAGGGGAAACAGATACGCAGTATTTT.